Shown below are 28 T cell receptor beta chains from a single sample sequenced in a study of blood T cells in healthy people across ages. Using a J-beta primer mix together with a sample-barcoded 5' primer, a second PCR was run for roughly 7 to 12 cycles. TCRdb reanalysed the 5' RACE reads using MiXCR and keeps one entry per CDR3 protein. This sample carries hundreds of thousands of distinct CDR3 sequences, about 51% of them seen once, and the ten largest clones take approximately 12%. Source material: blood. Receptors originate from a woman of 80 years or more in good health.

This clonotype was observed many times. J is TRBJ2-7 and V is TRBV2; tentatively, D is TRBD1 (6 bases). With 3 bases removed from V and 3 bases from J, the gap between germline ends came to 18 bases. The germline CDR1 and CDR2 sequences are SNHLY and FYNNEI. The CDR3 is made up of 16 amino acids. In DNA form, the CDR3 reads TGTGCCAGCAGTGAGGGGGCCAGGGTACTTTTCTACGAGCAGTACTTC. Amino acids: CASSEGARVLFYEQYF.

This clonotype has only one observation. One end of the junction varies from germline; a read error may be responsible. The CDR3: CTSSFGIQEQFF. The CDR3 nucleotides are TGTACCAGCAGCTTCGGGATTCAAGAGCAGTTCTTC. The rearrangement links TRBV11-2 to TRBJ2-1; D is possibly TRBD2 (5 bases). The germline CDR1 and CDR2 sequences are SGHAT and FQNNGV. The length of the CDR3 is 12 residues.

As to this clonotype: One end of the junction fails to match germline, which may point to a read error. The rearrangement uses TRBV2 and TRBJ2-1, with 7 bases that match TRBD1. This CDR3 spans 13 amino acids. Germline CDR1 and CDR2: SNHLY and FYNNEI. In nucleotides, the CDR3 is TGTGCCGGCAGTGATGGCACAGGGGAGACCCAGTTCTTC. As protein: CAGSDGTGETQFF.

This clonotype was picked up many times. This chain links TRBV4-1 with TRBJ2-7; 7 nucleotides agree with TRBD2. The trim removed 0 bases at V and 3 bases at J, leaving 5 bases unmatched. The CDR3 runs 15 residues. The germline V gene has CDR1 MGHRA and CDR2 YSYEKL. The CDR3 region is CASSQEAGVDYEQYF. The CDR3 DNA reads as TGCGCCAGCAGCCAAGAGGCGGGAGTAGACTACGAGCAGTACTTC.

The rearrangement uses TRBV27 and TRBJ2-1; D uncertain. V lost 7 bases and J 0 bases, leaving 10 bases between the germline ends. Germline CDR1 reads MNHEY; CDR2 reads SMNVEV (reference sequence). CDR3 length equals 14 residues. Here the CDR3 DNA reads TGTGCCAGCAACCAAGGTAGCTCCTACAATGAGCAGTTCTTC. It codes for CASNQGSSYNEQFF.

The V call is TRBV5-1, the J call TRBJ1-2, with D possibly matching TRBD1 (5 bases). Germline V gene lookup returns CDR1 SGHRS and CDR2 YFSETQ. This CDR3 comprises 15 residues. Trimming took 0 bases from V and 5 from J, leaving 14 bases between them. CDR3 region: CASSLGGTDGYGYTF. The CDR3 nucleotides read TGCGCCAGCAGCTTGGGAGGGACGGATGGTTATGGCTACACCTTC.

Details on this clonotype: One base away lies a much larger clone, so this may be a sequencing read error. The chain uses TRBV12-3 or TRBV12-4 and TRBJ2-5; TRBD1 might be the D (5 bases). The CDR3 length is 15 residues. Trimming removed 6 bases from V and 4 bases from J, with 18 bases in between. DNA for the CDR3: TGTGCCAGCAGCTCCCGCCCCACAGGAAGAGAGACCCAGTACTTC. Translation gives CASSSRPTGRETQYF.

The V call is TRBV27, the J call TRBJ1-2, with D possibly TRBD1 on 6 matching bases. The CDR3 is 13 residues long. V gave up 2 bases and J gave up 5 bases, with 9 bases separating them. CDR1 and CDR2 from the germline V gene are MNHEY and SMNVEV (reference sequence). In DNA form, the CDR3 reads TGTGCCAGCAGTTTAAATACAGGGTATGGCTACACCTTC. Protein product: CASSLNTGYGYTF.

This clonotype was picked up many times. This chain links TRBV5-1 with TRBJ2-7; no clear D. The CDR3 is made up of 12 amino acids. The V end lost 0 bases, the J end lost 0 bases, and 1 base lay between the germline ends. Germline CDR1 SGHRS, CDR2 YFSETQ. Written as DNA, the CDR3 is TGCGCCAGCAGCTTGGCCTCCTACGAGCAGTACTTC. Translated: CASSLASYEQYF.

V usage is TRBV5-1 and J usage is TRBJ2-1; TRBD1 matches at 8 bases. Per the germline V gene, CDR1 is SGHRS and CDR2 is YFSETQ. The CDR3 totals 14 residues. The trim removed 6 bases at V and 5 bases at J, leaving 7 bases unmatched. CDR3 sequence reads: CASNTGTGNNEQFF. In DNA, the CDR3 is TGCGCCAGCAATACCGGGACAGGTAACAATGAGCAGTTCTTC.

This clonotype occurred many times. This chain links TRBV5-6 with TRBJ2-1; 8 bases map to TRBD1. Trimming at V came to 0 bases and at J to 4 bases, leaving 6 bases not matched to a gene. CDR3 length equals 16 residues. Germline loops: CDR1 SGHDT, CDR2 YYEEEE. Written as DNA, the CDR3 is TGTGCCAGCAGCTTGGCGGGGGACAGGAAGTACAATGAGCAGTTCTTC. This gives the protein CASSLAGDRKYNEQFF.

V gene TRBV5-1 combines with J gene TRBJ2-7, with D perhaps given as TRBD1 or TRBD2 (5 bases each). Trimming left V 3 bases short and J 9 bases short, with 10 bases between. Per the germline V gene, CDR1 is SGHRS and CDR2 is YFSETQ. The length of the CDR3 is 11 residues. DNA for the CDR3: TGCGCCAGCAGCTCGGGGCTAGCGCAGTACTTC. Its protein is CASSSGLAQYF. Variable domain in full (rest from reference TRBV5-1 and TRBJ2-7): KAGVTQTPRYLIKTRGQQVTLSCSPISGHRSVSWYQQTPGQGLQFLFEYFSETQRNKGNFPGRFSGRQFSNSRSEMNVSTLELGDSALYLCASSSGLAQYFGPGTRLTVT.

V gene TRBV29-1 combines with J gene TRBJ2-7, with 9 bases matching TRBD1. CDR1 is SQVTM, CDR2 ANQGSEA, per germline. This CDR3 region has 14 residues. J lost 3 bases, V lost 1 base, and 4 bases had no gene match. CDR3 coding DNA: TGCAGCGTTGAAGTTGGGACAGGGCGCTACGAGCAGTACTTC. Its protein product is CSVEVGTGRYEQYF.

This chain joins TRBV28 and TRBJ1-5; unclear D gene. Per germline, CDR1 MDHEN and CDR2 SYDVKM. The V end was cut by 6 bases, the J end by 3 bases, with 15 bases between. This CDR3 has 15 residues. CDR3 region: CASSLRETYNQPQHF. The CDR3 coding sequence is TGTGCCAGCAGCCTCCGGGAGACTTACAATCAGCCCCAGCATTTT.

In this sample, this clonotype turned up many times. V gene TRBV3-1 combines with J gene TRBJ2-7, with D unclear. This CDR3 contains 12 residues. Germline values: CDR1 LGHDT, CDR2 YNNKEL (reference sequence). The ends were cut back, 4 bases at V and 5 bases at J, with 9 bases in the middle. CDR3 in DNA: TGTGCCAGCAGCCTGTGGAATGACGAGCAGTACTTC. Translation: CASSLWNDEQYF.

The CDR3 region is CSAPTSSYTQYF. DNA for the CDR3: TGCAGTGCGCCGACTAGCTCTTATACGCAGTATTTT. This chain links TRBV20-1 with TRBJ2-3, with TRBD2 matching over 7 bases. CDR3 length equals 12 residues. The J segment lost 7 bases and the V segment lost 6 bases, leaving 7 bases of the junction unmatched. Germline lookup yields CDR1 DFQATT and CDR2 SNEGSKA (reference sequence).

There are many counts of this clonotype. The rearrangement uses TRBV28 and TRBJ2-4, with 7 bases lining up with TRBD1. The CDR3 totals 15 residues. Germline V lookup: CDR1 MDHEN, CDR2 SYDVKM. After removal of 5 bases from V and 6 bases from J, the junction contained 10 bases not matched to a gene. CDR3 sequence: CASSPQTGVGNIQYF. In DNA, the CDR3 is TGTGCCAGCAGTCCCCAAACAGGGGTTGGAAACATTCAGTACTTC.

The chain carries TRBV3-1 and TRBJ2-5, with D perhaps TRBD2 (6 bases). The V end was cut by 4 bases, the J end by 0 bases, with 12 bases between. The CDR3 is 15 residues long. Germline V lookup: CDR1 LGHDT, CDR2 YNNKEL (reference sequence). The CDR3 DNA sequence: TGTGCCAGCAGCCGTCGGGGGACGTACCAAGAGACCCAGTACTTC. This encodes CASSRRGTYQETQYF.

There are many counts of this clonotype. The rearrangement uses TRBV6-2 or TRBV6-3 and TRBJ1-5, with D possibly TRBD1 on 5 matching bases. V was trimmed by 6 bases and J by 6 bases, leaving 9 bases between them. The germline CDR1 and CDR2 sequences are MNHEY and SVGEGT. The CDR3 is made up of 12 amino acids. The DNA of the CDR3 is TGTGCCAGCAGCGACAGTCTTCAGCCCCAGCATTTT. It yields the protein CASSDSLQPQHF.

This clonotype was seen more than once but under ten times. The chain carries TRBV28 and TRBJ2-7, with 10 bases that match TRBD2. Germline loops: CDR1 MDHEN, CDR2 SYDVKM. The V segment lost 0 bases and the J segment 3 bases; nucleotides outside the gene matches: 5. CDR3 length: 16 amino acids. The CDR3 coding sequence is TGTGCCAGCAGTTTATGGGAAGCGGGAGGGCTCTACGAGCAGTACTTC. Protein: CASSLWEAGGLYEQYF. Full variable domain (outside the CDR3, taken from reference TRBV28 and TRBJ2-7): DVKVTQSSRYLVKRTGEKVFLECVQDMDHENMFWYRQDPGLGLRLIYFSYDVKMKEKGDIPEGYSVSREKKERFSLILESASTNQTSMYLCASSLWEAGGLYEQYFGPGTRLTVT.

A few counts support this clonotype. The rearrangement uses TRBV3-1 and TRBJ2-1; D is perhaps TRBD2 (6 bases). Looked up from germline, CDR1 is LGHDT and CDR2 is YNNKEL (reference sequence). V lost 2 bases and J lost 5, with 16 bases in between. The CDR3 contains 16 residues. CDR3 nucleotide sequence: TGTGCCAGCAGCCAACCATTAGCGGTAAGAGACAATGAGCAGTTCTTC. Its protein product is CASSQPLAVRDNEQFF.

A note on this clonotype: This may be a read error: a much more frequent sequence differs by one nucleotide. The chain has TRBV2 and TRBJ2-7; 9 bases are a match to TRBD2. This CDR3 has 10 residues. CDR1 is SNHLY, CDR2 FYNNEI, per germline. CDR3 protein: CVSGGNEQYF. In DNA form, the CDR3 reads TGTGTCAGCGGGGGGAATGAGCAGTACTTC.

This clonotype was seen a few times. A much larger clone lies one base from this, so it may be a read error. The genes are TRBV5-1 and TRBJ2-5; the match to TRBD2 covers 10 bases. Germline CDR1 SGHRS, CDR2 YFSETQ. This CDR3 comprises 15 residues. The DNA for the CDR3 is TGCGCCGGCAGCTTGAGGACTAGCGGAAAAGAGACTCAGTACTTC. Its protein is CAGSLRTSGKETQYF.

This chain connects TRBV12-3 or TRBV12-4 to TRBJ1-5, with a possible D match to TRBD1 (6 bases). The CDR3 length is 15 residues. V was pared by 5 bases and J by 0 bases, with 11 bases between. The DNA for the CDR3 is TGTGCCAGCAGTATGGGACACCATAGCAATCAGCCCCAGCATTTT. Encoded protein: CASSMGHHSNQPQHF.

The chain uses TRBV3-1 and TRBJ2-1; D unresolved. Germline values: CDR1 LGHDT, CDR2 YNNKEL (reference sequence). The CDR3 spans 14 residues. The germline V and J ends were trimmed by 1 base and 2 bases, with 6 bases remaining between them. CDR3 in amino acids: CASSQGGAYNEQFF. In DNA, the CDR3 is TGTGCCAGCAGCCAAGGTGGAGCCTACAATGAGCAGTTCTTC.

The chain carries TRBV7-2 and TRBJ1-5; D possibly corresponds to TRBD1 (5 bases). CDR1 SGHTA and CDR2 FQGNSA come from the germline V gene. Between the trimmed V and J ends, which lost 5 bases and 0 bases, there was a span of 17 bases. CDR3 length: 17 amino acids. DNA of the CDR3: TGTGCCAGCAGCCCGGGCGGGGCAGGGATTAGCAATCAGCCCCAGCATTTT. Translation: CASSPGGAGISNQPQHF.

The chain uses TRBV12-3 or TRBV12-4 and TRBJ2-3; TRBD1 or TRBD2 may be the D gene (10 bases each). The CDR3 has 19 residues. Trimming pared 6 bases from V and 4 bases from J, leaving 29 bases between. In DNA, the CDR3 is TGTGCCAGCAGGTCCCGGACAGGGGGTGTAAGCGGGAGGGCAGATACGCAGTATTTT. Translating it yields CASRSRTGGVSGRADTQYF.

This clonotype was detected ten times or more. The chain couples TRBV3-1 to TRBJ2-5; 7 positions match TRBD1. In germline, CDR1 is LGHDT, CDR2 YNNKEL (reference sequence). CDR3 length: 16 residues. With 4 bases clipped from V and 1 base from J, the junction kept 9 bases outside the gene matches. The CDR3, as DNA: TGTGCCAGCAGCCGATCCGGACAGGTCGTCCAAGAGACCCAGTACTTC. Encoded protein: CASSRSGQVVQETQYF.